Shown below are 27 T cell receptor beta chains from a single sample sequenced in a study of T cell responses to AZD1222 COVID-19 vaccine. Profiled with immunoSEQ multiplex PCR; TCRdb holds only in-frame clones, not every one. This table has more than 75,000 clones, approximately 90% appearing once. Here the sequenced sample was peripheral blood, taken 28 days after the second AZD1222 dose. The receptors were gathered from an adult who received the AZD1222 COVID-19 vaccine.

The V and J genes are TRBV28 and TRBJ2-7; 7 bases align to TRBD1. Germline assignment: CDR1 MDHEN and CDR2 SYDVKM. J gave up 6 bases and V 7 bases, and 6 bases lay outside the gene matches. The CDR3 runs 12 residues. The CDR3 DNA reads TGTGCCAGCACGACAGGGCCCGGCGAGCAGTACTTC. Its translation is CASTTGPGEQYF. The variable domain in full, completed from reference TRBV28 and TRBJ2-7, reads DVKVTQSSRYLVKRTGEKVFLECVQDMDHENMFWYRQDPGLGLRLIYFSYDVKMKEKGDIPEGYSVSREKKERFSLILESASTNQTSMYLCASTTGPGEQYFGPGTRLTVT.

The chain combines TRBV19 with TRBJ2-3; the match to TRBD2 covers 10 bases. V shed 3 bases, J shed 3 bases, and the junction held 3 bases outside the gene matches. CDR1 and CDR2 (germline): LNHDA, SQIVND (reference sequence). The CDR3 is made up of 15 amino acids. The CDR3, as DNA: TGTGCCAGTAGTATGGCTAGCGGGAGAACAGATACGCAGTATTTT. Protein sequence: CASSMASGRTDTQYF.

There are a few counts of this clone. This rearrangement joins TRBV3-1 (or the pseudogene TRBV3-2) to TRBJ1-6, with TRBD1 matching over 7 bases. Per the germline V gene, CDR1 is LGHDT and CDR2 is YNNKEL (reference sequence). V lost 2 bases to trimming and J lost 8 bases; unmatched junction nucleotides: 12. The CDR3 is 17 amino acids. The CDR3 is CASSQQLGGGLYSPLHF. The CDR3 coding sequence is TGTGCCAGCAGCCAACAACTGGGAGGGGGCCTTTATTCACCCCTCCACTTT.

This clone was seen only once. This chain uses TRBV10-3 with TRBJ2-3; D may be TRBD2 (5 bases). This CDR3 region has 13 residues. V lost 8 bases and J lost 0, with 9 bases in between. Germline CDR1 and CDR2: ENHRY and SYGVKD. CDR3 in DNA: TGTGCCATCTCTGGCGGGAGCACAGATACGCAGTATTTT. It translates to CAISGGSTDTQYF.

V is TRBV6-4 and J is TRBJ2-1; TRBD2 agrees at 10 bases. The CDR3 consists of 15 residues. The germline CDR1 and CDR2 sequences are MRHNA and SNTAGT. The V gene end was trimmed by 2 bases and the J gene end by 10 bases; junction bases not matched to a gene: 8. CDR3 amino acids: CASSDELAGIGEQFF. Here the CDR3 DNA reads TGTGCCAGCAGTGACGAACTAGCGGGAATCGGCGAGCAGTTCTTC.

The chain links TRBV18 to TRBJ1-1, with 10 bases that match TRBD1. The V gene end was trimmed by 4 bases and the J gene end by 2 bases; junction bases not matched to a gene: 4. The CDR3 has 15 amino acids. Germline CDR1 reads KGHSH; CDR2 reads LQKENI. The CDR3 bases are TGTGCCAGCTCACAGAGGACAGGGGGAAACACTGAAGCTTTCTTT. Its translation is CASSQRTGGNTEAFF.

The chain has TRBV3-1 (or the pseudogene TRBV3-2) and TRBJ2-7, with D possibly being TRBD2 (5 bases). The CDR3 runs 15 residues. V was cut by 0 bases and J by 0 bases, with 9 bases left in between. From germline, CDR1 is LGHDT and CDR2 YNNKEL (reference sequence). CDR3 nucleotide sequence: TGTGCCAGCAGCCAAGAGTTGGGGAGCTCCTACGAGCAGTACTTC. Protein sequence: CASSQELGSSYEQYF.

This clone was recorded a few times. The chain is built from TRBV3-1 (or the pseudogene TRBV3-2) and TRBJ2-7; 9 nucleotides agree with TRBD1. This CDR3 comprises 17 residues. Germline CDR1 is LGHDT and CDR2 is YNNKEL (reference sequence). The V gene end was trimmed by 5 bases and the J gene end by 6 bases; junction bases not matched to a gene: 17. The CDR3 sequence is CASSRDTGTGSRGEQYF. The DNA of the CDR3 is TGTGCCAGCAGCAGAGACACCGGGACAGGGTCTAGGGGCGAGCAGTACTTC.

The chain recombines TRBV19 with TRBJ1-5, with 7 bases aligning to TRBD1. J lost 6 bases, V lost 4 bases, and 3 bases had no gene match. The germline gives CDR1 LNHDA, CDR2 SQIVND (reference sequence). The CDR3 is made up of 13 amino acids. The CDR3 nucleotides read TGTGCCAGTAGTAGACAGGGTCGTCAGCCCCAGCATTTT. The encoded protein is CASSRQGRQPQHF.

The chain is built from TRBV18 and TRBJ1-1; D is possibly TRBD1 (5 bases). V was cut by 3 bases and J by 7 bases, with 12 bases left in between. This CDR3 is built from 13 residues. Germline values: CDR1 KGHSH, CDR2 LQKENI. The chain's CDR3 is CASSPQGRDEAFF. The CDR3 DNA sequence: TGTGCCAGCTCACCCCAGGGCAGGGATGAAGCTTTCTTT.

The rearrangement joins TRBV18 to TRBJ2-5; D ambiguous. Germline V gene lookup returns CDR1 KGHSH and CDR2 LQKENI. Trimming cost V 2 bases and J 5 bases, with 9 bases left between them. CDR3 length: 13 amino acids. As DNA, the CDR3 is TGTGCCAGCTCACCAGGGCAGGTTGAGACCCAGTACTTC. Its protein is CASSPGQVETQYF.

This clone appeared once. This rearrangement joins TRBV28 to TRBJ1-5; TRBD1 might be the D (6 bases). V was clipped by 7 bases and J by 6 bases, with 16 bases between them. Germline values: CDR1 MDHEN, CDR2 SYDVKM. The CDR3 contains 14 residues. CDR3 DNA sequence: TGTGCCAGCACCTCGGCAGGGGACGGTCAGCCCCAGCATTTT. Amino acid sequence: CASTSAGDGQPQHF. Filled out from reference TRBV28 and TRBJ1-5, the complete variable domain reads DVKVTQSSRYLVKRTGEKVFLECVQDMDHENMFWYRQDPGLGLRLIYFSYDVKMKEKGDIPEGYSVSREKKERFSLILESASTNQTSMYLCASTSAGDGQPQHFGDGTRLSIL.

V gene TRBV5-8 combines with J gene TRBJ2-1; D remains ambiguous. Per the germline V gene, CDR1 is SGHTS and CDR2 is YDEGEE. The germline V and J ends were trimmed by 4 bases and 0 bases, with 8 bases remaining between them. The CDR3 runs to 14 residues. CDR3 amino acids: CASSLQSSYNEQFF. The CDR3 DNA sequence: TGTGCCAGCAGCCTTCAGAGCTCCTACAATGAGCAGTTCTTC.

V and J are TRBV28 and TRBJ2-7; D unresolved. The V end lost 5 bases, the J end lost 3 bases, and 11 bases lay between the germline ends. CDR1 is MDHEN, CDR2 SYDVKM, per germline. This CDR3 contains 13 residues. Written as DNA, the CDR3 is TGTGCCAGCAGTCCCCCGAGGATCTACGAGCAGTACTTC. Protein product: CASSPPRIYEQYF.

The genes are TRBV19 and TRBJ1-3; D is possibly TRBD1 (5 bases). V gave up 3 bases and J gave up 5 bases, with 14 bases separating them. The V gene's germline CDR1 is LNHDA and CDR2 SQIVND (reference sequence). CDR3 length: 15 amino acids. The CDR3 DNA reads TGTGCCAGTAGTATTGAAGCGGGACCGAGAAACACCATATATTTT. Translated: CASSIEAGPRNTIYF.

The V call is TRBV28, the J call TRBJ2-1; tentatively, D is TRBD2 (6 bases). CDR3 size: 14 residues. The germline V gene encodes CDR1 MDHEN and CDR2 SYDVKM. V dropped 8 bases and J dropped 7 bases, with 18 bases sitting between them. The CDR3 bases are TGTGCCAGCTCTGGGGGGAGTGTTGGGAATGAGCAGTTCTTC. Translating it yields CASSGGSVGNEQFF.

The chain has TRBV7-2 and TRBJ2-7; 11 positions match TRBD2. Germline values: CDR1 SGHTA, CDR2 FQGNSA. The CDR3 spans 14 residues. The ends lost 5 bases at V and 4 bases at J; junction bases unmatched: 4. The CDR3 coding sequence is TGTGCCAGCAGCCCCGGACTAGCGGGTTACGAGCAGTACTTC. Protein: CASSPGLAGYEQYF.

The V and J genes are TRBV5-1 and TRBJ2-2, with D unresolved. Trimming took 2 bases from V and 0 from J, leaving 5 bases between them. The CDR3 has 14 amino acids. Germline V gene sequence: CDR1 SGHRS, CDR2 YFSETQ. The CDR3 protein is CASSFTSNTGELFF. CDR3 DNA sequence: TGCGCCAGCAGCTTTACTTCGAACACCGGGGAGCTGTTTTTT.

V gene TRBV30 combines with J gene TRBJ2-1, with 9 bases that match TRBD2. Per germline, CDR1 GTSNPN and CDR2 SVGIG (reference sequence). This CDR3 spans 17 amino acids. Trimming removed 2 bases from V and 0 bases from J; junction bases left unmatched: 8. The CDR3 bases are TGTGCCTGGAGTCCCCCTCATAGCGGGAGCTCCTACAATGAGCAGTTCTTC. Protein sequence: CAWSPPHSGSSYNEQFF. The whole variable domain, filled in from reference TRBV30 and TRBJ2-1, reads SQTIHQWPATLVQPVGSPLSLECTVEGTSNPNLYWYRQAAGRGLQLLFYSVGIGQISSEVPQNLSASRPQDRQFILSSKKLLLSDSGFYLCAWSPPHSGSSYNEQFFGPGTRLTVL.

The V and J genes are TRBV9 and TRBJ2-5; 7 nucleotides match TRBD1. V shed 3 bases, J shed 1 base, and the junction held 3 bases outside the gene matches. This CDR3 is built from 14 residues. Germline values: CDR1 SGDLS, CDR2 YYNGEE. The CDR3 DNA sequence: TGTGCCAGCAGCGAGGGGGCACGCCAAGAGACCCAGTACTTC. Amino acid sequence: CASSEGARQETQYF.

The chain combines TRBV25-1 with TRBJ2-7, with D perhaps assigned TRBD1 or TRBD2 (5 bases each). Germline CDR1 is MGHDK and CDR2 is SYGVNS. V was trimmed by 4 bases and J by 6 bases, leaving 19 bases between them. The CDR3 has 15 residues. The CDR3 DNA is TGTGCCAGCAGTGCGTCACTTCAGTTTGGGGGCGAGCAGTACTTC. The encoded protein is CASSASLQFGGEQYF.

CDR3: CATSLSTGGPNYEQYF. The DNA for the CDR3 is TGTGCCACCAGCTTATCGACAGGGGGGCCCAACTACGAGCAGTACTTC. This sequence joins TRBV15 and TRBJ2-7; 9 bases align to TRBD1. Trimming cost V 5 bases and J 3 bases; bases outside gene matches: 11. CDR1 and CDR2 (germline): LNHNV, YYDKDF (reference sequence). This CDR3 contains 16 residues.

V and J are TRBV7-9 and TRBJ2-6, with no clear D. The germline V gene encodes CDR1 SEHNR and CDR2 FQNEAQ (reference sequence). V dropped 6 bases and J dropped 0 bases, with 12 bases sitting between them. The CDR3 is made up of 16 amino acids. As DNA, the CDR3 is TGTGCCAGCAGACCCAAGGGCGTCTCTGGGGCCAACGTCCTGACTTTC. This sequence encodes CASRPKGVSGANVLTF.

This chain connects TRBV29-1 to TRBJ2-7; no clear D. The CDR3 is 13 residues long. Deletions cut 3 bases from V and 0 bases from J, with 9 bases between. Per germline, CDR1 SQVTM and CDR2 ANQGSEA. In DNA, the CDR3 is TGCAGCGTTGATGGCCCAGGCTCCTACGAGCAGTACTTC. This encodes CSVDGPGSYEQYF.

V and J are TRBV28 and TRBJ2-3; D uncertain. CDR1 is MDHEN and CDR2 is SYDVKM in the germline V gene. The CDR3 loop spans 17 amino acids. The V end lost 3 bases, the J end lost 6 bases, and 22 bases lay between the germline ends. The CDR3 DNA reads TGTGCCAGCAGTTTCAAGGCCAACCGGGCCCCCGGTGATACGCAGTATTTT. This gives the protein CASSFKANRAPGDTQYF.

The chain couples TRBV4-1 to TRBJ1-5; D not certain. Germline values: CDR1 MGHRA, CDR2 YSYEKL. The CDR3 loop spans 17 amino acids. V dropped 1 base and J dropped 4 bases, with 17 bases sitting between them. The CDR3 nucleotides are TGCGCCAGCAGCCAAGTCCCAGGTCCAGCGCGAAATCAGCCCCAGCATTTT. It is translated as CASSQVPGPARNQPQHF.

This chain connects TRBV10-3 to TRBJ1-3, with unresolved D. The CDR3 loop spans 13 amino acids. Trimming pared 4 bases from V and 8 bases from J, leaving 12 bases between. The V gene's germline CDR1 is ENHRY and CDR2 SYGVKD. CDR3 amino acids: CAISGQDGHTIYF. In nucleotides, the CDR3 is TGTGCCATCAGTGGTCAGGACGGGCACACCATATATTTT.